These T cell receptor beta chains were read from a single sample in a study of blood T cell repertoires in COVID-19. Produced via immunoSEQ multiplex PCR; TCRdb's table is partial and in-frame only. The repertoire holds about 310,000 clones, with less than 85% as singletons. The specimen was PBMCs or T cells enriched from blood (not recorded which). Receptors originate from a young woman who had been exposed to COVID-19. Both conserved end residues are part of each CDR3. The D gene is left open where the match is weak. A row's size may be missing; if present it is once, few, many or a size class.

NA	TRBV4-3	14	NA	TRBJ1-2	TGCGCCAGCAGCCAAGGGCAGGGAGGCTATGGCTACACCTTC	CASSQGQGGYGYTF
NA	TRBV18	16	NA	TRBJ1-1	TGTGCCAGCTCACCATCGCGGGGGCCCTTGAACACTGAAGCTTTCTTT	CASSPSRGPLNTEAFF
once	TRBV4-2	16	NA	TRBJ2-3	TGTGCCAGCAGCCAAGAGGGGGCCTCCACAATACATACGCAGTATTTT	CASSQEGASTIHTQYF
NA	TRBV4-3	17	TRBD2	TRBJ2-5	TGCGCCAGCAGCCAAGCCCCGGGACTAGCGGTACAAGAGACCCAGTACTTC	CASSQAPGLAVQETQYF
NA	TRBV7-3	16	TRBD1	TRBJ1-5	TGTGCCAGCAGCCGCAACAGGGGGCTTAGCAATCAGCCCCAGCATTTT	CASSRNRGLSNQPQHF
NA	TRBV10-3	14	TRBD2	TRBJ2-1	TGTGCCATCAGTGAGGGGGGGGATTACAATGAGCAGTTCTTC	CAISEGGDYNEQFF
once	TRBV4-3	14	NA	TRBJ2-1	TGCGCCAGCAGCCAAGAAGGGGCCTACAATGAGCAGTTCTTC	CASSQEGAYNEQFF
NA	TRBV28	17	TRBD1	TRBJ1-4	TGTGCCAGCAGTTGGCGGGACAGGGGGTCTTTGGTAGAAAAACTGTTTTTT	CASSWRDRGSLVEKLFF
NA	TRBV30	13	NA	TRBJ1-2	TGTGCCTGGAGTCAGGGGATAAGAGATGGCTACACCTTC	CAWSQGIRDGYTF
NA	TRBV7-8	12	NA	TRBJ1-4	TGTGCCAGCAGCTTGCGGGGGGAAAAACTGTTTTTT	CASSLRGEKLFF
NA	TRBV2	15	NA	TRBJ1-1	TGTGCCAGCAGTGAAGCGGCCCAGGCGAACACTGAAGCTTTCTTT	CASSEAAQANTEAFF
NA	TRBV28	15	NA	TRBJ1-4	TGTGCCAGCAGTTTAGAGACAGCAACTAATGAAAAACTGTTTTTT	CASSLETATNEKLFF
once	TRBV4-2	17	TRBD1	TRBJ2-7	TGTGCCAGCAGCCAATTCACCGGGACAGCAGATTACTACGAGCAGTACTTC	CASSQFTGTADYYEQYF
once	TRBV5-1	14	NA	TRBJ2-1	TGCGCCAGCAAGGTTGCGGGAAGTAACAATGAGCAGTTCTTC	CASKVAGSNNEQFF